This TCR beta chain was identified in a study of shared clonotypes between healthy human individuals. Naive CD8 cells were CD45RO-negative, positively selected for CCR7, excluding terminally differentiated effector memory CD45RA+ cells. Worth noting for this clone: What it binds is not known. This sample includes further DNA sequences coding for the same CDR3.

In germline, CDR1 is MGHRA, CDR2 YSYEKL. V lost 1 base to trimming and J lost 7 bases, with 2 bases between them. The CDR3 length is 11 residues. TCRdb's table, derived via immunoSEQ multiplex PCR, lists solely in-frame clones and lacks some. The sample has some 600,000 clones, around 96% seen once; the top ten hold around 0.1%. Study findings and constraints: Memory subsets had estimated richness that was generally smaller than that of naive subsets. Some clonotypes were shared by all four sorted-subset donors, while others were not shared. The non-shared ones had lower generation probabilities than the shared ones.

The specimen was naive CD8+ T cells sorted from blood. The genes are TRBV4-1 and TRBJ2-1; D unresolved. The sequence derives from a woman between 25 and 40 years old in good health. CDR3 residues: CASSQGNEQFF. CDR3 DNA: TGCGCCAGCAGCCAAGGAAATGAGCAGTTCTTC.